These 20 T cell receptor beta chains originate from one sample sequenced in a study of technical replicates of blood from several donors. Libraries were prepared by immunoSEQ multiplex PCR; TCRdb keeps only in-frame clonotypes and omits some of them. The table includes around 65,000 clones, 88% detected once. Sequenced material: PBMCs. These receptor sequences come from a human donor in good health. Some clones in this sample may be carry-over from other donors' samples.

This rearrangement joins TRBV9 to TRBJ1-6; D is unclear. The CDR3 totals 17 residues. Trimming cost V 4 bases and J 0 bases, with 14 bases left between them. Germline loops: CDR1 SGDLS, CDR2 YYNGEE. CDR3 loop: CASSPRRPSSYNSPLHF. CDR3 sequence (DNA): TGTGCCAGCAGCCCCCGGCGGCCGAGCTCCTATAATTCACCCCTCCACTTT.

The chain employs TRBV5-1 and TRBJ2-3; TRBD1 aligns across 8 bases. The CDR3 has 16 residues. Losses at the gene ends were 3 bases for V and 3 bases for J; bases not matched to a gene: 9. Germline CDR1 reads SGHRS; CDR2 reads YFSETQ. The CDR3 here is CASSYGQGVRTDTQYF. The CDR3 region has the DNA TGCGCCAGCAGCTACGGACAGGGAGTGCGGACAGATACGCAGTATTTT.

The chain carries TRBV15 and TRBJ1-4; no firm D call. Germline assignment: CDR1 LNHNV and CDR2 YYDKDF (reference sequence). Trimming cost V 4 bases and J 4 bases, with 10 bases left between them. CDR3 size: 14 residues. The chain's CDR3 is CATSTGRDNEKLFF. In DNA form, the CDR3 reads TGTGCCACCAGCACAGGACGGGATAATGAAAAACTGTTTTTT.

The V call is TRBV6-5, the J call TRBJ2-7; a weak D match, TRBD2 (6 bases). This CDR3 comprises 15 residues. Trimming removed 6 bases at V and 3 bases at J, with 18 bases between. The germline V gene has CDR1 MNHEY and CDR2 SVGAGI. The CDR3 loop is CASRRYRDSHYEQYF. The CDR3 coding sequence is TGTGCCAGCAGACGCTACCGGGACTCGCACTACGAGCAGTACTTC.

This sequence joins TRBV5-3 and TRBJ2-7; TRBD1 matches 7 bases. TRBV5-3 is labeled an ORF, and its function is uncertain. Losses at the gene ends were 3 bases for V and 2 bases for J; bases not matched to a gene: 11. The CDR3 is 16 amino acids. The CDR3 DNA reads TGTGCCAGAAGCTCCACAGGGGATGGTGTGGCCTACGAGCAGTACTTC. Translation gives CARSSTGDGVAYEQYF.

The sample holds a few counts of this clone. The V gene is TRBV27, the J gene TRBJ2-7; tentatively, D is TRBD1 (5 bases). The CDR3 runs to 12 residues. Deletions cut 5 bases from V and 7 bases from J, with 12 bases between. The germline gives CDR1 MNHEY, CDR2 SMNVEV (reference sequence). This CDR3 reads CASSPLGVEQYF. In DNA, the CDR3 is TGTGCCAGCAGTCCCTTAGGGGTGGAGCAGTACTTC.

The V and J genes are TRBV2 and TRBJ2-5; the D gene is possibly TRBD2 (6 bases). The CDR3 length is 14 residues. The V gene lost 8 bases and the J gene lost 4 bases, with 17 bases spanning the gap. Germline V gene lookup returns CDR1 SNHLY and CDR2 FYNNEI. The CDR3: CASRGGPWGETQYF. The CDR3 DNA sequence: TGTGCCAGCCGGGGAGGACCATGGGGAGAGACCCAGTACTTC.

CDR3 nucleotide sequence: TGTGCCAGCCCGGGCACAGATACGCAGTATTTT. This translates into CASPGTDTQYF. The chain employs TRBV2 and TRBJ2-3, with D hard to call. Germline lookup yields CDR1 SNHLY and CDR2 FYNNEI. The V end lost 8 bases, the J end lost 1 base, and 4 bases lay between the germline ends. CDR3 length: 11 residues.

The CDR3, as DNA: TGTGCCAGCAGCCTGACTAGCGGGAGGGGAGAGACCCAGTACTTC. Amino acid sequence: CASSLTSGRGETQYF. This chain uses TRBV7-2 with TRBJ2-5; 14 bases fit TRBD2. CDR3 length: 15 amino acids. CDR1 is SGHTA and CDR2 is FQGNSA in the germline V gene. V shed 5 bases, J shed 4 bases, and the junction held 3 bases outside the gene matches.

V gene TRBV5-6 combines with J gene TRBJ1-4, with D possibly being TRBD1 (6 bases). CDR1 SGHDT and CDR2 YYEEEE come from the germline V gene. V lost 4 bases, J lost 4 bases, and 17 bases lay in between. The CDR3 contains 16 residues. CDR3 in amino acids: CASSLSPRTDNEKLFF. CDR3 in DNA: TGTGCCAGCAGCCTCTCCCCCCGGACAGATAATGAAAAACTGTTTTTT. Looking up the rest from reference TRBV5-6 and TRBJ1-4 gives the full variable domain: DAGVTQSPTHLIKTRGQQVTLRCSPKSGHDTVSWYQQALGQGPQFIFQYYEEEERQRGNFPDRFSGHQFPNYSSELNVNALLLGDSALYLCASSLSPRTDNEKLFFGSGTQLSVL.

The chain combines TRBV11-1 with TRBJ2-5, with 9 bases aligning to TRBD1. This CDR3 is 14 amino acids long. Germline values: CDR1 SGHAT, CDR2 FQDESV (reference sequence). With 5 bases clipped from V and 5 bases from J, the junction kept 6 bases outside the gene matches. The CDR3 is CASSPTGGKETQYF. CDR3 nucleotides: TGTGCCAGCAGCCCCACAGGGGGCAAGGAGACCCAGTACTTC.

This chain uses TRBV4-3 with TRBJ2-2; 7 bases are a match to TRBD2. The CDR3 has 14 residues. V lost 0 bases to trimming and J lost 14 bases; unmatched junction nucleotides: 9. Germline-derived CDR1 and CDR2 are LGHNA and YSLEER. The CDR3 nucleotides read TGCGCCAGCAGCCAAGATGGGGGGGACGATGAACTGTTTTTT. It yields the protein CASSQDGGDDELFF.

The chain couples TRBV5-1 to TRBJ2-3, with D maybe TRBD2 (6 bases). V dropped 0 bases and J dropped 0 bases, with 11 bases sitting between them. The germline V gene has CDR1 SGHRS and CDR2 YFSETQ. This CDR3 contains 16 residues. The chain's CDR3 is CASSLEWGTSTDTQYF. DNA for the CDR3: TGCGCCAGCAGCTTGGAGTGGGGGACTAGCACAGATACGCAGTATTTT.

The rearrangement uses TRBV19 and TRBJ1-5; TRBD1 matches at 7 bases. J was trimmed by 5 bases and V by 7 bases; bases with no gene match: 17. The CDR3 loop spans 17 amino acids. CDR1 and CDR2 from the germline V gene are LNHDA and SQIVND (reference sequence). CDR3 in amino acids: CASIPRITGTAYQPQHF. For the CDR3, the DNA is TGTGCCAGTATCCCGAGGATTACCGGGACAGCATATCAGCCCCAGCATTTT.

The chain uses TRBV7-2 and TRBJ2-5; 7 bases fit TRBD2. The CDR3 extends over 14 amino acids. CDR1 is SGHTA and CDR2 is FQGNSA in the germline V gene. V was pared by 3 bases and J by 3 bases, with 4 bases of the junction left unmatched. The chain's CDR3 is CASSFPAGEETQYF. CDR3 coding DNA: TGTGCCAGCAGCTTCCCTGCGGGGGAAGAGACCCAGTACTTC.

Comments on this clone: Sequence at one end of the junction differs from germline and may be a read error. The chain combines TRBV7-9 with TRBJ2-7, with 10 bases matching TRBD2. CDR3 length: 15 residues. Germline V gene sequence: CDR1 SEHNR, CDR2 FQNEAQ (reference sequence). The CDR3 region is CASSSSGRGSFEQYF. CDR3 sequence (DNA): TGTGCCAGCAGCTCTAGCGGGAGAGGGTCCTTCGAGCAGTACTTC. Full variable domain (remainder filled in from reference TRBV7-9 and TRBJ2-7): DTGVSQNPRHKITKRGQNVTFRCDPISEHNRLYWYRQTLGQGPEFLTYFQNEAQLEKSRLLSDRFSAERPKGSFSTLEIQRTEQGDSAMYLCASSSSGRGSFEQYFGPGTRLTVT.

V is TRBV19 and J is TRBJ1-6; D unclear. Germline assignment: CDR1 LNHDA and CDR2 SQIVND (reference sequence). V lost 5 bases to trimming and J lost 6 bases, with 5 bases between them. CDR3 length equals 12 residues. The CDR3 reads CASSLPNSPLHF. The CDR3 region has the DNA TGTGCCAGTAGTCTACCTAATTCACCCCTCCACTTT.

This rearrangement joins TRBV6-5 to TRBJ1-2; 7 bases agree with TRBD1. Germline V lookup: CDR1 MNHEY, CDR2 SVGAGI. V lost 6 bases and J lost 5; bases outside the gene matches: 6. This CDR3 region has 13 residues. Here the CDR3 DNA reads TGTGCCAGCAGGAATGGACAGGCGTATGGCTACACCTTC. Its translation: CASRNGQAYGYTF.

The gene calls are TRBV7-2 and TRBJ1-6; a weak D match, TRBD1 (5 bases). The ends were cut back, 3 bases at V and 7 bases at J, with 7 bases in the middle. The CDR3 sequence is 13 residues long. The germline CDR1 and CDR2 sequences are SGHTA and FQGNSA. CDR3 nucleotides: TGTGCCAGCAGCTTTCAGGGAAATTCACCCCTCCACTTT. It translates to CASSFQGNSPLHF. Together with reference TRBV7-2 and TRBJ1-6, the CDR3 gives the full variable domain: GAGVSQSPSNKVTEKGKDVELRCDPISGHTALYWYRQSLGQGLEFLIYFQGNSAPDKSGLPSDRFSAERTGGSVSTLTIQRTQQEDSAVYLCASSFQGNSPLHFGNGTRLTVT.

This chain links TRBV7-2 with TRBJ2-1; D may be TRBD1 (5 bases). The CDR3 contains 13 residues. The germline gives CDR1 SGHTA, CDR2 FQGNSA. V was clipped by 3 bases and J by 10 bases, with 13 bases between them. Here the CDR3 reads CASSFSSRGEQFF. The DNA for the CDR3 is TGTGCCAGCAGCTTCTCCTCTAGGGGCGAGCAGTTCTTC.